Below are 26 T cell receptor beta chains sequenced from a single sample in a study of blood T cell repertoires in COVID-19. Some clones are missing from TCRdb's copy, which holds only in-frame ones; the method was immunoSEQ multiplex PCR. The sample includes fewer than 250,000 clones, about 86% of them seen just once. Sample: PBMCs or T cells enriched from blood (not recorded which). The receptor source for this set is a woman in her 50s with acute COVID-19.

V and J are TRBV10-3 and TRBJ2-5; D ambiguous. The CDR3 spans 15 residues. Germline V gene data show CDR1 as ENHRY and CDR2 as SYGVKD. V was shortened by 2 bases and J by 0 bases, with 10 bases between the two germline ends. The CDR3 sequence is CAISEGLADQETQYF. The CDR3 DNA is TGTGCCATCAGTGAGGGCTTGGCGGACCAAGAGACCCAGTACTTC.

The chain combines TRBV28 with TRBJ1-4; D unclear. Germline CDR1 is MDHEN and CDR2 is SYDVKM. V lost 6 bases and J lost 2, with 10 bases in between. The CDR3 contains 14 residues. In DNA form, the CDR3 reads TGTGCCAGCAGCCGTCACACGACTAATGAAAAACTGTTTTTT. It is translated as CASSRHTTNEKLFF.

The chain employs TRBV28 and TRBJ1-6; 7 positions agree with TRBD1. CDR3 length: 13 amino acids. CDR1 is MDHEN and CDR2 is SYDVKM in the germline V gene. J was trimmed by 8 bases and V by 6 bases; bases with no gene match: 4. This chain's CDR3 is CASRTGRYSPLHF. Here the CDR3 DNA reads TGTGCCAGCAGGACAGGGAGGTATTCACCCCTCCACTTT.

The chain employs TRBV25-1 and TRBJ2-7; tentative D call: TRBD1 (6 bases). The V end was cut by 4 bases, the J end by 4 bases, with 20 bases between. CDR3 length: 16 residues. CDR1 and CDR2 (germline): MGHDK, SYGVNS. The CDR3 loop reads CASSGGRVPSRYEQYF. CDR3 bases: TGTGCCAGCAGTGGGGGGCGAGTCCCAAGTCGGTACGAGCAGTACTTC.

The gene calls are TRBV6-5 and TRBJ1-6; 10 bases are a match to TRBD1. Germline V gene data show CDR1 as MNHEY and CDR2 as SVGAGI. With 2 bases clipped from V and 9 bases from J, the junction kept 4 bases outside the gene matches. This CDR3 has 15 amino acids. For the CDR3, the DNA is TGTGCCAGCAGTTACGGGACAGGGGTCGGTTCACCCCTCCACTTT. Protein sequence: CASSYGTGVGSPLHF.

The chain recombines TRBV4-1 with TRBJ1-6; D is ambiguous. This CDR3 region has 16 residues. The germline V gene encodes CDR1 MGHRA and CDR2 YSYEKL. The ends were cut back, 0 bases at V and 8 bases at J, with 14 bases in the middle. The CDR3 coding sequence is TGCGCCAGCAGCCAAGAAGGCGGCCGAGCGGATTCACCCCTCCACTTT. Translating it yields CASSQEGGRADSPLHF.

The V call is TRBV9, the J call TRBJ2-3; D might be TRBD2 (7 bases). V lost 1 base and J 1 base, leaving 19 bases between the germline ends. The CDR3 is made up of 18 amino acids. The germline CDR1 and CDR2 sequences are SGDLS and YYNGEE. CDR3 loop: CASSVTPGGRPGTDTQYF. In DNA, the CDR3 is TGTGCCAGCAGCGTAACCCCGGGGGGCCGACCAGGCACAGATACGCAGTATTTT.

As concerns this clone: A read error may produce the germline difference seen at one junction end. The V gene is TRBV4-3, the J gene TRBJ1-1, with TRBD1 identical over 7 bases. Germline V gives CDR1 LGHNA, CDR2 YSLEER. The CDR3 totals 12 residues. The chain's CDR3 is CASSQPGQPNFF. The CDR3 DNA reads as TGCGCCAGCAGCCAACCGGGACAGCCGAACTTTTTT.

The gene calls are TRBV5-5 and TRBJ1-1; no firm D call. The CDR3 sequence is 13 residues long. Germline CDR1 is SGHKS and CDR2 is YYEKEE (reference sequence). Trimming cost V 1 base and J 4 bases, with 8 bases left between them. CDR3 in amino acids: CASSLFTVTEAFF. Here the CDR3 DNA reads TGTGCCAGCAGCTTGTTCACAGTCACTGAAGCTTTCTTT.

V is TRBV6-1 and J is TRBJ1-4, with 7 nucleotides matching TRBD1. The length of the CDR3 is 16 residues. Trimming cost V 3 bases and J 7 bases; bases outside gene matches: 11. From germline, CDR1 is MNHNS and CDR2 SASEGT. The CDR3 loop reads CASSENPTGFGEKLFF. The CDR3 nucleotides are TGTGCCAGCAGTGAGAATCCGACAGGGTTTGGTGAAAAACTGTTTTTT.

This clone was recorded only once. The genes are TRBV19 and TRBJ2-5, with a tentative D call TRBD1 (5 bases). Germline V lookup: CDR1 LNHDA, CDR2 SQIVND (reference sequence). Trimming took 3 bases from V and 5 from J, leaving 7 bases between them. The CDR3 consists of 12 residues. The CDR3 region has the DNA TGTGCCAGTAGTATGTCAGGGGAGACCCAGTACTTC. Translation: CASSMSGETQYF.

This chain joins TRBV27 and TRBJ1-6, with D perhaps TRBD1 (5 bases). The germline V gene has CDR1 MNHEY and CDR2 SMNVEV (reference sequence). The ends were cut back, 5 bases at V and 3 bases at J, with 14 bases in the middle. CDR3 size: 16 residues. In DNA form, the CDR3 reads TGTGCCAGCAGTGTCCGTACCGGGGGCTATAATTCACCCCTCCACTTT. Residues: CASSVRTGGYNSPLHF.

The CDR3 spells CASSSGQGYEQYF. DNA for the CDR3: TGTGCCAGCAGCTCCGGACAGGGCTACGAGCAGTACTTC. The genes are TRBV11-2 and TRBJ2-7; 8 bases fit TRBD1. The CDR3 runs to 13 residues. J was trimmed by 3 bases and V by 4 bases; bases with no gene match: 2. From germline, CDR1 is SGHAT and CDR2 FQNNGV.

The chain employs TRBV5-4 and TRBJ1-3; TRBD1 is a possible D gene (5 bases). Trimming cost V 3 bases and J 3 bases, with 19 bases left between them. Germline loops: CDR1 SGHNT, CDR2 YYREEE (reference sequence). There are 17 residues in the CDR3. The CDR3 spells CASSSGLGEARGNTIYF. CDR3 nucleotide sequence: TGTGCCAGCAGCTCGGGGCTGGGGGAGGCGCGTGGAAACACCATATATTTT.

The rearrangement uses TRBV6-1 and TRBJ2-1, with TRBD1 as a possible D gene (5 bases). The germline CDR1 and CDR2 sequences are MNHNS and SASEGT. There are 14 residues in the CDR3. V was clipped by 3 bases and J by 2 bases, with 8 bases between them. CDR3 sequence reads: CASSDQGPYNEQFF. In DNA, the CDR3 is TGTGCCAGCAGTGACCAGGGCCCCTACAATGAGCAGTTCTTC.

This chain uses TRBV28 with TRBJ2-3, with D possibly matching TRBD1 (5 bases). Germline V gives CDR1 MDHEN, CDR2 SYDVKM. The CDR3 covers 13 residues. Trimming cost V 6 bases and J 5 bases, with 12 bases left between them. This CDR3 reads CASRGRILDTQYF. Written as DNA, the CDR3 is TGTGCCAGCAGGGGGCGGATACTAGATACGCAGTATTTT. Together with reference TRBV28 and TRBJ2-3, the CDR3 gives the full variable domain: DVKVTQSSRYLVKRTGEKVFLECVQDMDHENMFWYRQDPGLGLRLIYFSYDVKMKEKGDIPEGYSVSREKKERFSLILESASTNQTSMYLCASRGRILDTQYFGPGTRLTVL.

V is TRBV15 and J is TRBJ2-3; no firm D call. This CDR3 comprises 18 residues. The germline V gene has CDR1 LNHNV and CDR2 YYDKDF (reference sequence). With 2 bases removed from V and 0 bases from J, the gap between germline ends came to 18 bases. The CDR3 is CATSRTRRNLRSTDTQYF. CDR3 nucleotides: TGTGCCACCAGCAGAACCCGACGGAATTTGAGGAGCACAGATACGCAGTATTTT.

The chain recombines TRBV5-1 with TRBJ2-3; D possibly corresponds to TRBD2 (6 bases). CDR1 and CDR2 from the germline V gene are SGHRS and YFSETQ. The CDR3 totals 15 residues. V lost 0 bases to trimming and J lost 5 bases, with 13 bases between them. DNA for the CDR3: TGCGCCAGCAGCTTGGGTCTAGCGTCGGGAGATACGCAGTATTTT. This encodes CASSLGLASGDTQYF.

This clone showed up just once. The sample contains more than one DNA sequence encoding this CDR3. The V call is TRBV4-2, the J call TRBJ2-2; 11 nucleotides align to TRBD2. The V and J ends lost 6 bases and 0 bases, in that order; junction bases with no gene match: 0. The CDR3 runs to 15 residues. CDR1 LGHNA and CDR2 YNFKEQ come from the germline V gene. For the CDR3, the DNA is TGTGCCAGCAGGGGACTAGCGGCGAACACCGGGGAGCTGTTTTTT. This encodes CASRGLAANTGELFF.

The rearrangement links TRBV7-2 to TRBJ1-3; 8 bases are a match to TRBD1. Per germline, CDR1 SGHTA and CDR2 FQGNSA. V trimming: 3 bases; J trimming: 2 bases; junction bases outside the gene matches: 0. The CDR3 is made up of 14 amino acids. CDR3 sequence reads: CASSFRGPGNTIYF. The CDR3, as DNA: TGTGCCAGCAGCTTCAGGGGGCCTGGAAACACCATATATTTT.

The V call is TRBV9, the J call TRBJ2-3; D is perhaps TRBD2 (6 bases). V was pared by 0 bases and J by 2 bases, with 13 bases between. CDR1 is SGDLS and CDR2 is YYNGEE in the germline V gene. The length of the CDR3 is 16 residues. The DNA of the CDR3 is TGTGCCAGCAGCGTAGGGGCTAGCGTTTTCACAGATACGCAGTATTTT. Its translation: CASSVGASVFTDTQYF.

The chain recombines TRBV7-3 with TRBJ2-1; D is unclear. In germline, CDR1 is SGHTA, CDR2 FQGTGA. V was pared by 5 bases and J by 4 bases, with 12 bases between. The CDR3 runs to 14 residues. The CDR3 DNA reads TGTGCCAGCAGCCCCTCGGGTCGATACAATGAGCAGTTCTTC. Translating it yields CASSPSGRYNEQFF.

This chain connects TRBV27 to TRBJ2-5; tentative D call: TRBD2 (6 bases). V was trimmed by 5 bases and J by 5 bases, leaving 15 bases between them. Per germline, CDR1 MNHEY and CDR2 SMNVEV (reference sequence). The CDR3 is 14 residues long. This CDR3 is CASSPRTTPETQYF. DNA for the CDR3: TGTGCCAGCAGTCCCCGGACTACACCGGAGACCCAGTACTTC.

The chain recombines TRBV6-5 with TRBJ2-7; 7 positions match TRBD2. Looked up from germline, CDR1 is MNHEY and CDR2 is SVGAGI. This CDR3 is 11 amino acids long. The J segment lost 4 bases and the V segment lost 11 bases, leaving 5 bases of the junction unmatched. The CDR3 loop reads CAHGEGYEQYF. DNA of the CDR3: TGTGCCCACGGGGAGGGATACGAGCAGTACTTC.

V usage is TRBV7-6 and J usage is TRBJ1-4; the D is unclear. The CDR3 extends over 15 amino acids. Trimming pared 1 base from V and 8 bases from J, leaving 14 bases between. CDR1 SGHVS and CDR2 FNYEAQ come from the germline V gene. This CDR3 is CASSLGGVAPEKLFF. CDR3 coding DNA: TGTGCCAGCAGCTTAGGAGGTGTGGCTCCGGAAAAACTGTTTTTT. The variable domain in full, with the rest retrieved from reference TRBV7-6 and TRBJ1-4, is GAGVSQSPRYKVTKRGQDVALRCDPISGHVSLYWYRQALGQGPEFLTYFNYEAQQDKSGLPNDRFSAERPEGSISTLTIQRTEQRDSAMYRCASSLGGVAPEKLFFGSGTQLSVL.

The V call is TRBV7-3, the J call TRBJ2-3; TRBD1 aligns across 7 bases. Germline V gene lookup returns CDR1 SGHTA and CDR2 FQGTGA. Germline trimming cut 4 bases from V and 4 bases from J; bases unmatched to any gene: 5. The length of the CDR3 is 14 residues. The CDR3 nucleotides read TGTGCCAGCAGCTCCCCTGACAGGGCAGATACGCAGTATTTT. As protein: CASSSPDRADTQYF.